The rows below give T cell receptor beta chains drawn from one sample of a study of control samples from healthy donors and cancer patients. Here immunoSEQ multiplex PCR was the method, and the copy in TCRdb shows in-frame clones only, minus some. Of 200,000 or so clones listed, over 80% were seen once; the top ten hold about 2%. Sequencing was done on a sample of blood. The receptors were sampled from a man aged 30-40 years in good health. The CDR3 runs from the conserved cysteine through the conserved F or W. Fields, in order: D gene, J gene, V gene, clone size, CDR3 DNA, CDR3 protein. D genes are given only for firm matches. Not all rows give a size; the values are once, few, many and, for expanded clones, a class.

- TRBJ1-6 TRBV27 - TGTGCCAGCAGTTCCCAGGGTGCCTATAATTCACCCCTCCACTTT CASSSQGAYNSPLHF
- TRBJ1-2 TRBV27 - TGTGCCAGCAGTTTATCGTCGCGGAACTATGGCTACACCTTC CASSLSSRNYGYTF
TRBD2 TRBJ2-3 TRBV4-1 - TGCGCCAGCAGCCAAGAAGGTAGCGGGGGGGCCTTAGATACGCAGTATTTT CASSQEGSGGALDTQYF
- TRBJ1-5 TRBV24-1 few TGTGCCACCAGTGATCCGGACGGGAATCAGCCCCAGCATTTT CATSDPDGNQPQHF
- TRBJ2-7 TRBV6-6 - TGTGCCAGCAGTTACTCCCAGGACGAGCAGTACTTC CASSYSQDEQYF
TRBD2 TRBJ2-1 TRBV28 - TGTGCCAGCAGCTATTCTAGCGGGGGTGCCAATGAGCAGTTCTTC CASSYSSGGANEQFF
- TRBJ1-2 TRBV19 - TGTGCCAGTAGCCCACCGAGGCGAACCGTTTATGGCTACACCTTC CASSPPRRTVYGYTF
- TRBJ2-2 TRBV5-1 - TGCGCCAGCAGCTCCACCGGGACAAAAAACACCGGGGAGCTGTTTTTT CASSSTGTKNTGELFF
TRBD1 TRBJ2-1 TRBV5-4 - TGTGCCAGCAGGGCTGGGACAGGGGTTCCTTATGAGCAGTTCTTC CASRAGTGVPYEQFF
TRBD1 TRBJ2-5 TRBV5-6 - TGTGCCAGCAGCTTCCTGGACAGGGAAGAGACCCAGTACTTC CASSFLDREETQYF
- TRBJ1-6 TRBV3-1/TRBV3-2 - TGTGCCAGCAGCCAGGGCCCACATTCACCCCTCCACTTT CASSQGPHSPLHF
- TRBJ2-1 TRBV28 - TGTGCCAGCAGTTTCTCATTCGGACAGTCCTACAATGAGCAGTTCTTC CASSFSFGQSYNEQFF
- TRBJ2-1 TRBV7-2 few TGTGCCAGCAGCCAAGGGGGGGTCCAATACAATGAGCAGTTCTTC CASSQGGVQYNEQFF
TRBD2 TRBJ2-1 TRBV4-1 - TGCGCCAGCAGCCTTCGGACTAGCGGGGCCTCCTACAATGAGCAGTTCTTC CASSLRTSGASYNEQFF
- TRBJ1-5 TRBV2 - TGTGCCAGCAGGGACGGCTATCAGCCCCAGCATTTT CASRDGYQPQHF
- TRBJ2-7 TRBV7-9 - TGTGCCAGCAGCTTAGTCTTGGGGAACGAGCAGTACTTC CASSLVLGNEQYF
- TRBJ1-1 TRBV7-8 once TGTGCCAGCAGCTTACACGGGAACACTGAAGCTTTCTTT CASSLHGNTEAFF
TRBD1 TRBJ1-2 TRBV11-2 - TGTGCCAGCAGCCAGGACAGGCTTAAAAACTATGGCTACACCTTC CASSQDRLKNYGYTF
- TRBJ1-2 TRBV27 - TGTGCCAGCAGTTTAAGAGCCAACTATGGCTACACCTTC CASSLRANYGYTF
TRBD2 TRBJ2-7 TRBV6-1 - TGTGCCAGCAGTGATTCTAGCGGGAGCCACTACGAGCAGTACTTC CASSDSSGSHYEQYF
TRBD1 TRBJ2-2 TRBV4-2 - TGTGCCAGCAGCAAGCGACAGGGAAACCGACAGGGCACCGGGGAGCTGTTTTTT CASSKRQGNRQGTGELFF
- TRBJ2-2 TRBV3-1/TRBV3-2 - TGTGCCAGCAGCCAAAGGCACACGAACACCGGGGAGCTGTTTTTT CASSQRHTNTGELFF
TRBD2 TRBJ2-3 TRBV27 - TGTGCCAGCACCCCCCGGGGGGGGCGTCGAACAGATACGCAGTATTTT CASTPRGGRRTDTQYF
TRBD1 TRBJ1-1 TRBV7-9 once TGTGCCAGCAGCTTTATCACCCAGGGGGTCGAAGCTTTCTTT CASSFITQGVEAFF
- TRBJ1-2 TRBV27 - TGTGCCAGCAGTTCCCACAGGGTGGGAAACTATGGCTACACCTTC CASSSHRVGNYGYTF
- TRBJ1-1 TRBV5-6 few TGTGCCAGCAGCTTGTCTAGGGGACAACGGGTGCGGGGCACTGAAGCTTTCTTT CASSLSRGQRVRGTEAFF
- TRBJ2-1 TRBV7-9 - TGTGCCAGCAGCTTAGTGCAGGGAATGGCCTACAATGAGCAGTTCTTC CASSLVQGMAYNEQFF
- TRBJ1-3 TRBV4-1 - TGCGCCAGCAGCCAAGACGGACAACTCATGGGGGGTGGAAACACCATATATTTT CASSQDGQLMGGGNTIYF
TRBD2 TRBJ2-7 TRBV7-2 few TGTGCCAGCAGCCCGCGAGCGGGGGTTCCCTACGAGCAGTACTTC CASSPRAGVPYEQYF
TRBD1 TRBJ1-1 TRBV7-3 - TGTGCCAGCAGCCCCCGACAGGGCGGAAACACTGAAGCTTTCTTT CASSPRQGGNTEAFF
- TRBJ2-7 TRBV3-1/TRBV3-2 once TGTGCCAGCAGCCAAGACGGCAGGGGATATGGCGAGCAGTACTTC CASSQDGRGYGEQYF
TRBD1 TRBJ1-4 TRBV5-6 - TGTGCCAGCAGCTTGAACCGGGACAGGAAGAATGAAAAACTGTTTTTT CASSLNRDRKNEKLFF
- TRBJ2-1 TRBV3-1/TRBV3-2 - TGTGCCAGCAGTTACCAGGGGTACCCCTACAATGAGCAGTTCTTC CASSYQGYPYNEQFF
- TRBJ1-5 TRBV19 - TGTGCCAGTACGTCTAGGAGCAATCAGCCCCAGCATTTT CASTSRSNQPQHF
- TRBJ1-5 TRBV7-8 - TGTGCCAGCAGCTTAGGGGCCCGAGATAGCAATCAGCCCCAGCATTTT CASSLGARDSNQPQHF
- TRBJ1-5 TRBV10-3 - TGTGCCATCAGTGAGGCGGGACAAGGCAATCAGCCCCAGCATTTT CAISEAGQGNQPQHF
- TRBJ1-4 TRBV10-3 - TGTGCCATCAGGAGGGACGGCGCAACTAATGAAAAACTGTTTTTT CAIRRDGATNEKLFF
TRBD1 TRBJ1-1 TRBV29-1 - TGCAGCGTTGATGGCGGGACAGGGATGAACACTGAAGCTTTCTTT CSVDGGTGMNTEAFF
TRBD1 TRBJ1-1 TRBV12-3/TRBV12-4 - TGTGCCAGCACCCCATTTGAGGGACAGCGAGCTTTCTTT CASTPFEGQRAFF
TRBD1 TRBJ1-2 TRBV6-5 - TGTGCCAGCAGTCGGAACAGGGGGTATGGCTACACCTTC CASSRNRGYGYTF
TRBD2 TRBJ2-2 TRBV11-3 - TGTGCCAGCAGCTTAGTGGGAGGGCAGAAAGCCGGGGAGCTGTTTTTT CASSLVGGQKAGELFF
- TRBJ2-7 TRBV9 - TGTGCCAGCAGCGTAGGAGGCTCCTACGAGCAGTACTTC CASSVGGSYEQYF
- TRBJ2-1 TRBV12-3/TRBV12-4 - TGTGCCAGCAGTTTAGCGCGGGGGCCGGAGCAGTTCTTC CASSLARGPEQFF
- TRBJ1-6 TRBV9 once TGTGCCAGCAGCGTGTCCCCAGGGGCCAATTCACCCCTCCACTTT CASSVSPGANSPLHF
TRBD1 TRBJ1-2 TRBV7-9 - TGTGCCAGCAGCCCAGGGGGACAGGGAGACGGATATGGCTACACCTTC CASSPGGQGDGYGYTF
- TRBJ2-7 TRBV6-5 - TGTGCCAGCAGTTCCTCACACAGGGGAGGCGAGCAGTACTTC CASSSSHRGGEQYF
- TRBJ2-6 TRBV19 - TGTGCCAGTAGTACGCGGGGAACTTCTGGGGCCAACGTCCTGACTTTC CASSTRGTSGANVLTF
TRBD1 TRBJ2-5 TRBV15 few TGTGCCACCAGCAGCGCAGGGACAGGCGGAGAGACCCAGTACTTC CATSSAGTGGETQYF
- TRBJ2-1 TRBV5-6 - TGTGCCAGCAGCTTGGAGAGCCGCTCCTACAATGAGCAGTTCTTC CASSLESRSYNEQFF
TRBD2 TRBJ2-3 TRBV24-1 - TGTGCCACCAGCGGGACTAGCGGGGGCCACACAGATACGCAGTATTTT CATSGTSGGHTDTQYF
TRBD2 TRBJ2-1 TRBV27 - TGTGCCAGCAGTTCCCCTAGCGGGGGGCTCCATGAGCAGTTCTTC CASSSPSGGLHEQFF
TRBD2 TRBJ2-3 TRBV7-2 - TGTGCCAGCAGCTTATCGACTAGCGGGGACACAGATACGCAGTATTTT CASSLSTSGDTDTQYF
TRBD1 TRBJ1-6 TRBV2 once TGTGCCAGCAGCCCAACCGGACAGGAAAATTCACCCCTCCACTTT CASSPTGQENSPLHF
TRBD2 TRBJ2-5 TRBV24-1 - TGTGCCACCAGTGCCCCACTAGCGGGGATACAAGAGACCCAGTACTTC CATSAPLAGIQETQYF
- TRBJ2-2 TRBV5-1 - TGCGCCAGCAGCTTGCATGGTGAGGGCACCGGGGAGCTGTTTTTT CASSLHGEGTGELFF